The table lists the clone carrying this T cell receptor (beta chain) with a count of one. This specimen comes from a study of blood T cell repertoires in COVID-19. Study summary: Material from acute and convalescent COVID-19 was sourced from the United States, Italy and Spain. PBMCs, B-cell-depleted T cells, or T cells were the source of the cDNA or gDNA that made up the material.

V lost 2 bases, J lost 0 bases, and 7 bases stayed unmatched. The CDR3 spans 17 residues. Germline CDR1 MNHEY, CDR2 SMNVEV (reference sequence). In the authors' workflow: Reference gene primers were amplified, and this amplification served to estimate nucleated cell counts. Sequenced by immunoSEQ multiplex PCR; TCRdb stores in-frame clones only, minus some. Clone size and the V and J calls come from that table; the DNA yielded D and trimming. The sample consists of more than 95,000 clones, around 90% of them appearing once. The specimen sequenced was peripheral blood. This chain connects TRBV27 to TRBJ2-5, with 9 nucleotides matching TRBD1. The receptor comes from a human donor in a cohort sampled during active COVID-19. The CDR3 nucleotides are TGTGCCAGCAGTTTAGCCTCCGGGACAGGGTACCAAGAGACCCAGTACTTC. Protein: CASSLASGTGYQETQYF.